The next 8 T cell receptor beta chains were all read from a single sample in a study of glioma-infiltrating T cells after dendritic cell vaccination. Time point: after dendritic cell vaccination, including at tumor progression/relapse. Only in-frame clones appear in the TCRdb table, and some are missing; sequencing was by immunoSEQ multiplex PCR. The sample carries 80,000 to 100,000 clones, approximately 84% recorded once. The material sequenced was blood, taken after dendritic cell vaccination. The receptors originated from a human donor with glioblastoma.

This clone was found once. DNA for the CDR3: TGTGCCAGCAGTTTTAGGGAGAACTACGAGCAGTACTTC. As protein: CASSFRENYEQYF. The chain couples TRBV27 to TRBJ2-7, with D possibly being TRBD2 (5 bases). CDR1 is MNHEY and CDR2 is SMNVEV in the germline V gene (reference sequence). With 3 bases removed from V and 3 bases from J, the gap between germline ends came to 9 bases. The CDR3 length is 13 residues.

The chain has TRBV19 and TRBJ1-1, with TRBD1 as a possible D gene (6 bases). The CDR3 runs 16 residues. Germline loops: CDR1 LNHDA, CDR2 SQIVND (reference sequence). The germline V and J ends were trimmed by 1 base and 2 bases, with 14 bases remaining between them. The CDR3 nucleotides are TGTGCCAGTAGTATAGTTGCGTCAGGGGTCAACACTGAAGCTTTCTTT. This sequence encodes CASSIVASGVNTEAFF.

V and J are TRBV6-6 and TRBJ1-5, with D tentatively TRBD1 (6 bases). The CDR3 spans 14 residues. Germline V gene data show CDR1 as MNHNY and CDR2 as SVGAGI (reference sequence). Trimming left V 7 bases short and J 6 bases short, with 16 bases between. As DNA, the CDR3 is TGTGCCAGCAATTTACAAGGGGGGGCTCAGCCCCAGCATTTT. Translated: CASNLQGGAQPQHF.

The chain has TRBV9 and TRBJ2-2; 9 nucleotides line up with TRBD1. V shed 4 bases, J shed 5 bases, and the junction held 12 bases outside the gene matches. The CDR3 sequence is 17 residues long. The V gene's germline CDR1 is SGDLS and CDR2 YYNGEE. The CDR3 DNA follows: TGTGCCAGCAGCCCCAGTAGGGGGACAGGGAGGACCGGGGAGCTGTTTTTT. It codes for CASSPSRGTGRTGELFF.

In DNA form, the CDR3 reads TGTGCCAGCATTGCCTCGGACAGGGGTATTTCCTCCCTCCACTTT. It is translated as CASIASDRGISSLHF. This chain links TRBV19 with TRBJ1-6, with 9 bases fitting TRBD1. This CDR3 is built from 15 residues. The V and J ends lost 9 bases and 14 bases, in that order; junction bases with no gene match: 17. Germline V gives CDR1 LNHDA, CDR2 SQIVND (reference sequence).

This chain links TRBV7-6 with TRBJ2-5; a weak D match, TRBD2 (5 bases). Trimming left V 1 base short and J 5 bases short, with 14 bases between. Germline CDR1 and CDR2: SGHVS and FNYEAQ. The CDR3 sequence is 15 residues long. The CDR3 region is CASSLGLALPETQYF. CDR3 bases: TGTGCCAGCAGCTTAGGTCTAGCCTTGCCGGAGACCCAGTACTTC.

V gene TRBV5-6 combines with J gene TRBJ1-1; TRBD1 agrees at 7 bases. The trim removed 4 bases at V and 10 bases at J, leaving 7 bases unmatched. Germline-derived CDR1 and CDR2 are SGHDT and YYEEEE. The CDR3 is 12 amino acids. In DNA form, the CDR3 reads TGTGCCAGCAGCCAGACAGGGCTTAGAGCTTTCTTT. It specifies CASSQTGLRAFF.

This chain's CDR3 is CASSLIGLAGGLRGYEQYF. DNA of the CDR3: TGTGCCAGCAGCTTAATAGGACTAGCGGGAGGGCTAAGGGGCTACGAGCAGTACTTC. This sequence joins TRBV7-2 and TRBJ2-7; TRBD2 agrees at 15 bases. The CDR3 has 19 residues. Germline V gene sequence: CDR1 SGHTA, CDR2 FQGNSA. V lost 2 bases to trimming and J lost 3 bases; unmatched junction nucleotides: 11.